This T cell receptor (beta chain) was recovered during a study of shared clonotypes between healthy human individuals. Background on the study: Per-donor plates numbered three CD4 naive, three CD4 memory, two CD8 naive and one CD8 memory.

Sorted-subset replicate PCR reactions were performed with around 210 ng DNA, corresponding to tens of thousands of T cell genomes. Clones were sequenced by immunoSEQ multiplex PCR, and TCRdb holds only the in-frame ones, with some missing. The table shows approximately 2,000,000 clones, with roughly 92% occurring only once. For this clone: The same CDR3 is also encoded by other DNA sequences in this sample.

The investigators split CD4+ cells into a CD45RA+ naive subset and a CD45RA-negative memory subset. Per germline, CDR1 SGHTA and CDR2 FQGTGA. The CDR3 consists of 13 residues. V was pared by 4 bases and J by 5 bases, with 11 bases between. The sample taken for sequencing was naive CD4+ T cells from PBMCs. Subset reported: CD45RA+ positively selected. The TCR sequence derives from a man between 18 and 29 years old in good health. Some clones in this sample may be carry-over from other donors' samples. The chain joins TRBV7-3 to TRBJ2-5; possible D gene TRBD2, 6 bases. The CDR3 here is CASSSGGGETQYF. CDR3 nucleotide sequence: TGTGCCAGCAGCTCCGGAGGAGGGGAGACCCAGTACTTC. The full variable domain, with the rest looked up from reference TRBV7-3 and TRBJ2-5, is GAGVSQTPSNKVTEKGKYVELRCDPISGHTALYWYRQSLGQGPEFLIYFQGTGAADDSGLPNDRFFAVRPEGSVSTLKIQRTERGDSAVYLCASSSGGGETQYFGPGTRLLVL.